This T cell receptor (beta chain) was recorded in a study of blood T cell repertoires in COVID-19. Background on the study: Donors in the United States, Italy and Spain gave samples during acute or convalescent COVID-19. T cells, B-cell-depleted T cells, or PBMCs supplied cDNA or gDNA.

This CDR3 comprises 19 residues. Germline CDR1 is SGHTA and CDR2 is FQGNSA. The J segment lost 4 bases and the V segment lost 0 bases, leaving 17 bases of the junction unmatched. In the authors' workflow: Amplified reference gene primers provided the basis for estimating nucleated cell counts. TCRdb keeps only in-frame clones here, not all; method: immunoSEQ multiplex PCR. Clone size and the V and J calls come from that table; the DNA yielded D and trimming. The sample has more than 110,000 clones; approximately 80% are singletons. The sequencing input was peripheral blood. This chain joins TRBV7-2 and TRBJ1-2, with 7 nucleotides matching TRBD1. The clonotype originates from a human donor in a cohort sampled during active COVID-19. CDR3 protein: CASSLAPTQYTTGTYGYTF. The CDR3 region has the DNA TGTGCCAGCAGCTTAGCGCCCACACAATATACGACAGGGACCTATGGCTACACCTTC.